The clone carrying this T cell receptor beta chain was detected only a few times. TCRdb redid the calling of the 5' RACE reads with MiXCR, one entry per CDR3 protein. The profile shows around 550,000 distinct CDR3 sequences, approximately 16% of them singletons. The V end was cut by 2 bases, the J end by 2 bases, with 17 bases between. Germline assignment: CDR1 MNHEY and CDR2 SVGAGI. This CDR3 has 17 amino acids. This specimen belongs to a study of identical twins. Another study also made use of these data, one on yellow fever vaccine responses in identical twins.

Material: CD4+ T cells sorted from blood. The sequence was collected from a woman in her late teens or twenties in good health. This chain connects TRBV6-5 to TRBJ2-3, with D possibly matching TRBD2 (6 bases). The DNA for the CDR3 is TGTGCCAGCAGTTACCGCGGAGTGAGGGAGGCCACAGATACGCAGTATTTT. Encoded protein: CASSYRGVREATDTQYF.